The clone carrying this TCR beta chain was seen repeatedly, ten times or more. The record originates from a study of molecular identifiers for immune sequencing clone quantification. Each CDR3 protein is one row after TCRdb ran MiXCR on the PCR reads. This sample has 400,000 to 600,000 distinct CDR3 sequences, with roughly 23% found just once. The ends were cut back, 1 base at V and 5 bases at J, with 13 bases in the middle. Per the germline V gene, CDR1 is MGHRA and CDR2 is YSYEKL. This CDR3 is built from 15 residues. The chain uses TRBV4-1 and TRBJ2-3; D remains ambiguous. The source of this sequence is a human donor in good health. Some libraries in this study had Jurkat cell RNA spiked in. The sequencing sample was made of naive CD8+ T cells from blood, with Jurkat cell RNA spiked in. Subset given: FACS-sorted CD8+CD4-CCR7+CD45RA+ naive T cells. The CDR3 bases are TGCGCCAGCAGCCAAGTTTATTATTCACAAGATACGCAGTATTTT. Encoded protein: CASSQVYYSQDTQYF.